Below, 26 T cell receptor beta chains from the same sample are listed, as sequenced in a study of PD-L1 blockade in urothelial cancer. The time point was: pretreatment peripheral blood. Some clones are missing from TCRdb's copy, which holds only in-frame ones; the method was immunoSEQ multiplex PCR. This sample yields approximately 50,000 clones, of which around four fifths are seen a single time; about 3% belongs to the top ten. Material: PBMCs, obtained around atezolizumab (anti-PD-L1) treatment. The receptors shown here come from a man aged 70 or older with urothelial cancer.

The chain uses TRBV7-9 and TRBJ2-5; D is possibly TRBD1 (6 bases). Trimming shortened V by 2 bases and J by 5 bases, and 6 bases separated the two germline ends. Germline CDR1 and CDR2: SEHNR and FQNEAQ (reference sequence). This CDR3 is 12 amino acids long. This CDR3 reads CASSLQGETQYF. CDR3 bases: TGTGCCAGCAGCTTACAGGGGGAGACCCAGTACTTC.

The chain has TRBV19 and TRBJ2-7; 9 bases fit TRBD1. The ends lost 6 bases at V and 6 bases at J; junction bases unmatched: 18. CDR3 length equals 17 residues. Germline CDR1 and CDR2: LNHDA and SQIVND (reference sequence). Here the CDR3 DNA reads TGTGCCAGTAGCCCTTTCGCCGGGACAGGGTCCCTTAGCGAGCAGTACTTC. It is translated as CASSPFAGTGSLSEQYF.

CDR3 residues: CASNPLAGNYGYTF. CDR3 in DNA: TGTGCCAGCAATCCCCTGGCGGGGAACTATGGCTACACCTTC. V usage is TRBV2 and J usage is TRBJ1-2, with D hard to call. V lost 7 bases and J 2 bases, leaving 14 bases between the germline ends. The V gene's germline CDR1 is SNHLY and CDR2 FYNNEI. CDR3 length equals 14 residues.

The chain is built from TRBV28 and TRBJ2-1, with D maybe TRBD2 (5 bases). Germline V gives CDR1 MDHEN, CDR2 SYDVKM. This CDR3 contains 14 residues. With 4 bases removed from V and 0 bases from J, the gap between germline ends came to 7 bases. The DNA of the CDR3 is TGTGCCAGCAGTTATGGGAGCTCCTACAATGAGCAGTTCTTC. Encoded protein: CASSYGSSYNEQFF. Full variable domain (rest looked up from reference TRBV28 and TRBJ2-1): DVKVTQSSRYLVKRTGEKVFLECVQDMDHENMFWYRQDPGLGLRLIYFSYDVKMKEKGDIPEGYSVSREKKERFSLILESASTNQTSMYLCASSYGSSYNEQFFGPGTRLTVL.

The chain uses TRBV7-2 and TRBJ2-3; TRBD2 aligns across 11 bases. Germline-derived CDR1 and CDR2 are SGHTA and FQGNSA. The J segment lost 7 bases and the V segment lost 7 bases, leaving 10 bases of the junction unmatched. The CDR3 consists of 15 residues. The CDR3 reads CASTEASGRRNTQYF. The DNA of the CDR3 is TGTGCCAGCACGGAGGCTAGCGGGAGGAGGAATACGCAGTATTTT.

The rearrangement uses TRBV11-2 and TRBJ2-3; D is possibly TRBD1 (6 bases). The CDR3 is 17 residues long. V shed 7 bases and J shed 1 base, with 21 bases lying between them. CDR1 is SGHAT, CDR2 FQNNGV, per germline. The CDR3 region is CASTLRDTQLRTDTQYF. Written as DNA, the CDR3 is TGTGCCAGCACCCTACGGGACACTCAATTACGCACAGATACGCAGTATTTT.

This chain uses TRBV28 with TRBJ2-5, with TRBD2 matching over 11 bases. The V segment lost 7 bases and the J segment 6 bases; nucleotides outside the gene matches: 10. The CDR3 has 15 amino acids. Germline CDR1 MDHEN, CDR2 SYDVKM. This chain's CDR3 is CASNGGSGRAKTQYF. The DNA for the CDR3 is TGTGCCAGCAATGGAGGTAGCGGGAGGGCCAAGACCCAGTACTTC.

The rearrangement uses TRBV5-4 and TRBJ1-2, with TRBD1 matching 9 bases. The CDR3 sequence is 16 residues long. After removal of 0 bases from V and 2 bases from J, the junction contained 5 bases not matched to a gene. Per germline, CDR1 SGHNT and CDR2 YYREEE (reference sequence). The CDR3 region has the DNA TGTGCCAGCAGCTTGGGCGGGACAGGGTGGAACTATGGCTACACCTTC. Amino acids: CASSLGGTGWNYGYTF.

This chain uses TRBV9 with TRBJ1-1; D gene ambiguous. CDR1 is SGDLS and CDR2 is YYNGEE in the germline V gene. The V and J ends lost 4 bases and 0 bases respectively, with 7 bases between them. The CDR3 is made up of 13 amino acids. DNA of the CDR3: TGTGCCAGCAGCCTAATGATGAACACTGAAGCTTTCTTT. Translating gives CASSLMMNTEAFF.

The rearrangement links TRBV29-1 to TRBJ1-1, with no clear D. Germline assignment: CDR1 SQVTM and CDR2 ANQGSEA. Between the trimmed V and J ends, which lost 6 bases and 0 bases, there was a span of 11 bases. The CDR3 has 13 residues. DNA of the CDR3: TGCAGCGTGAGTGATAATGTGAACACTGAAGCTTTCTTT. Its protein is CSVSDNVNTEAFF.

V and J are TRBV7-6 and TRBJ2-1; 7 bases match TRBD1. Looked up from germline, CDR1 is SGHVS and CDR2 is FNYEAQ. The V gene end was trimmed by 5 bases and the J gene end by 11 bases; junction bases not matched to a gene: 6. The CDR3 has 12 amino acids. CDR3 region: CASSINRGQQFF. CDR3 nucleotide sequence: TGTGCCAGCAGCATAAACAGGGGCCAGCAGTTCTTC.

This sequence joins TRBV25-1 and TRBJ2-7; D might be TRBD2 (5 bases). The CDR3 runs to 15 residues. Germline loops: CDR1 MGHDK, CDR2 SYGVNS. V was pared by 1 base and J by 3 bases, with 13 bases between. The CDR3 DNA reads TGTGCCAGCAGTGAATCGGGGTCGGGCCGCTACGAGCAGTACTTC. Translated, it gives CASSESGSGRYEQYF.

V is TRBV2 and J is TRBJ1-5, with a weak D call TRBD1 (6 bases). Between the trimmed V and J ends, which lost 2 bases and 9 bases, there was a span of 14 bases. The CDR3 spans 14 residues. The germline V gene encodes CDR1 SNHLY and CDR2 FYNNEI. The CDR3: CASSESTGLWPQHF. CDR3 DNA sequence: TGTGCCAGCAGTGAAAGCACAGGGCTGTGGCCCCAGCATTTT.

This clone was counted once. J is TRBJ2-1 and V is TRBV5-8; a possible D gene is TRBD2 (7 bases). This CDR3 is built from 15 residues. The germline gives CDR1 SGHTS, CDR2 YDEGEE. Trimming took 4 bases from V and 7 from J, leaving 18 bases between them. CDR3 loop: CASSRGAGDRNEQFF. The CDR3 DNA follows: TGTGCCAGCAGCCGGGGGGCGGGAGACAGAAATGAGCAGTTCTTC.

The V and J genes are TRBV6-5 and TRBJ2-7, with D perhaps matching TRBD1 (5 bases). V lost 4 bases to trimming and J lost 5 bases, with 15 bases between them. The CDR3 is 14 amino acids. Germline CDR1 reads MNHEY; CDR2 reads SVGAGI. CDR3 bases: TGTGCCAGCAGTTTAACCCCAGGGTTCAACGAGCAGTACTTC. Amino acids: CASSLTPGFNEQYF.

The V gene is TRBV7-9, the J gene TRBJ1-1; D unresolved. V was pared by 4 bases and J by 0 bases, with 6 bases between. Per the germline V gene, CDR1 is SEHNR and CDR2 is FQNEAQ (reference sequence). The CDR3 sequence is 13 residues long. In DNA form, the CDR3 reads TGTGCCAGCAGCTCAGGCCTGAACACTGAAGCTTTCTTT. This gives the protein CASSSGLNTEAFF.

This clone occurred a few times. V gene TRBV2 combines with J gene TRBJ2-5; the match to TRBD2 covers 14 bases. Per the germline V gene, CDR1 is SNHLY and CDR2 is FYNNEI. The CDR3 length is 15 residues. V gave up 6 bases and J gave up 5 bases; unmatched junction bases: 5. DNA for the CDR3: TGTGCCAGCAGCACGGGACTAGCGGGAGTTGAGACCCAGTACTTC. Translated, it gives CASSTGLAGVETQYF.

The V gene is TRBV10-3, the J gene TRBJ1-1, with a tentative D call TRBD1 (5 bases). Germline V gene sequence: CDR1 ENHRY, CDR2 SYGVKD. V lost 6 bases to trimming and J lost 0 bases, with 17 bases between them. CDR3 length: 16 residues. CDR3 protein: CAIRATGDLMNTEAFF. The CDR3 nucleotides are TGTGCCATCAGGGCGACGGGGGACCTAATGAACACTGAAGCTTTCTTT.

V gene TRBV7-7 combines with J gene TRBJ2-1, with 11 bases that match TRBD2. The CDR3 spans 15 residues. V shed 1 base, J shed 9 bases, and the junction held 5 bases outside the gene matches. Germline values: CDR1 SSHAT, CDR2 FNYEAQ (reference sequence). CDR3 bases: TGTGCCAGCAGCTTAGGAGTAGCGGGGGGGGGTGAGCAGTTCTTC. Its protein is CASSLGVAGGGEQFF.

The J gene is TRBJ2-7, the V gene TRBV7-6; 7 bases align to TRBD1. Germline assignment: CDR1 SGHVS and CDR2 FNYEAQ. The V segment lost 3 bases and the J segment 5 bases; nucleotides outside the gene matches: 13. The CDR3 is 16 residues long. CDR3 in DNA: TGTGCCAGCAGCTTCAGGCCAGGGGGTGCGTCGAACGAGCAGTACTTC. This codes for CASSFRPGGASNEQYF.

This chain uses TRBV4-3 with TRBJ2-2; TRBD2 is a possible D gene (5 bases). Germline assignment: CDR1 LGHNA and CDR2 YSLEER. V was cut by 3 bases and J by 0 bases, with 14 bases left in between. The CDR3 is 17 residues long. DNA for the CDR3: TGCGCCAGCAGCCATCGCCGGGAAGGACCGAACACCGGGGAGCTGTTTTTT. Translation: CASSHRREGPNTGELFF.

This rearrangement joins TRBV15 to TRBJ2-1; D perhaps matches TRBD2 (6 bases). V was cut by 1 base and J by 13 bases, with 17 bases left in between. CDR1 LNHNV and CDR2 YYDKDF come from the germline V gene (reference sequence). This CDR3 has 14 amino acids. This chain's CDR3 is CATSRASGGNTQFF. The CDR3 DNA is TGTGCCACCAGCAGAGCCTCCGGAGGGAACACACAGTTCTTC. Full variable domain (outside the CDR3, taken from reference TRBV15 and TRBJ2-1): DAMVIQNPRYQVTQFGKPVTLSCSQTLNHNVMYWYQQKSSQAPKLLFHYYDKDFNNEADTPDNFQSRRPNTSFCFLDIRSPGLGDTAMYLCATSRASGGNTQFFGPGTRLTVL.

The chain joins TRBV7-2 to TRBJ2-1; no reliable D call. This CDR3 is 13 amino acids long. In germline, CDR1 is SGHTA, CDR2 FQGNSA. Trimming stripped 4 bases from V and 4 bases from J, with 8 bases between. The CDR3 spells CASSYVPYNEQFF. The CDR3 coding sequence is TGTGCCAGCAGCTATGTCCCTTACAATGAGCAGTTCTTC.

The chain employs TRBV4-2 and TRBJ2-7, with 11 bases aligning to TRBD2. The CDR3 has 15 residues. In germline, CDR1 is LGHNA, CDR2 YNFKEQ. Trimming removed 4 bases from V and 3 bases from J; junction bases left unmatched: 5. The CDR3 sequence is CASSLRLAGLYEQYF. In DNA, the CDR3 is TGTGCCAGCAGCCTACGACTAGCGGGACTCTACGAGCAGTACTTC.

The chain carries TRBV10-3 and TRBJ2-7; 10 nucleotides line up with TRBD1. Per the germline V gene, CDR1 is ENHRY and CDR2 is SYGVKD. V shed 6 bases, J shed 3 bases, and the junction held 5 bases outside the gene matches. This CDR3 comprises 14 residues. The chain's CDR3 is CAIRTGGRDYEQYF. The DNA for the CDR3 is TGTGCCATCAGGACAGGGGGCCGGGACTACGAGCAGTACTTC.

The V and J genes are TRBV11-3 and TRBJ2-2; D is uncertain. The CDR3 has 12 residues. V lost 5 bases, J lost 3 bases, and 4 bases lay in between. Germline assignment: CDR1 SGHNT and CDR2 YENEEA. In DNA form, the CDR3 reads TGTGCCAGCAGCCTTGACACCGGGGAGCTGTTTTTT. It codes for CASSLDTGELFF. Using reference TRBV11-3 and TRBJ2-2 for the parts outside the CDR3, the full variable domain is EAGVVQSPRYKIIEKKQPVAFWCNPISGHNTLYWYLQNLGQGPELLIRYENEEAVDDSQLPKDRFSAERLKGVDSTLKIQPAELGDSAVYLCASSLDTGELFFGEGSRLTVL.